One sample yielded the 24 T cell receptor beta chains listed below, sequenced in a study of spatial heterogeneity in lung cancer. The time point was: blood at routine non-recurrence follow-up after resection. No cells were sorted before sequencing. The whole RNA sequenced was extracted from tumor, nontumor lung or frozen PBMC. TCRdb fed the 5' RACE reads into MiXCR, producing one record per CDR3 protein. This table has under 150,000 distinct CDR3 sequences, 12% appearing once. This specimen was PBMCs, taken at follow-up. Source of these receptors: a male donor with early-stage non-small cell lung cancer.

This clonotype was seen a few times. This chain joins TRBV19 and TRBJ1-5; maybe TRBD1 (5 bases). V was pared by 7 bases and J by 0 bases, with 10 bases between. CDR1 is LNHDA, CDR2 SQIVND, per germline (reference sequence). This CDR3 is built from 14 residues. The CDR3 sequence is CASTQGNSNQPQHF. In DNA, the CDR3 is TGTGCCAGTACTCAGGGAAATAGCAATCAGCCCCAGCATTTT.

This clonotype occurred many times. The chain couples TRBV7-9 to TRBJ2-1; 9 nucleotides line up with TRBD2. CDR1 is SEHNR, CDR2 FQNEAQ, per germline (reference sequence). The V and J ends lost 2 bases and 7 bases, in that order; junction bases with no gene match: 3. The CDR3 sequence is 14 residues long. The CDR3 reads CASSLSSGINEQFF. DNA for the CDR3: TGTGCCAGCAGCTTATCTAGCGGGATTAATGAGCAGTTCTTC.

J is TRBJ2-1 and V is TRBV9; 8 nucleotides match TRBD2. CDR1 and CDR2 from the germline V gene are SGDLS and YYNGEE. The CDR3 length is 15 residues. With 4 bases clipped from V and 0 bases from J, the junction kept 3 bases outside the gene matches. Here the CDR3 DNA reads TGTGCCAGCAGCACAGGGACTAGCTCCTACAATGAGCAGTTCTTC. This gives the protein CASSTGTSSYNEQFF. The full variable domain, its missing parts supplied by reference TRBV9 and TRBJ2-1, is DSGVTQTPKHLITATGQRVTLRCSPRSGDLSVYWYQQSLDQGLQFLIQYYNGEERAKGNILERFSAQQFPDLHSELNLSSLELGDSALYFCASSTGTSSYNEQFFGPGTRLTVL.

This clonotype came up a few times. The V call is TRBV5-1, the J call TRBJ2-7; perhaps TRBD1 as D (5 bases). V lost 0 bases and J 6 bases, leaving 13 bases between the germline ends. Looked up from germline, CDR1 is SGHRS and CDR2 is YFSETQ. The CDR3 loop spans 14 amino acids. The CDR3 DNA is TGCGCCAGCAGCTTGGATGCAGGGCTCTCCGAGCAGTACTTC. Its protein is CASSLDAGLSEQYF.

The chain combines TRBV7-9 with TRBJ2-3; the match to TRBD2 covers 9 bases. Per germline, CDR1 SEHNR and CDR2 FQNEAQ (reference sequence). This CDR3 is built from 16 residues. V shed 1 base, J shed 4 bases, and the junction held 6 bases outside the gene matches. CDR3 bases: TGTGCCAGCAGCTTAGTGGTTAGCGGGGGATCAGATACGCAGTATTTT. This translates into CASSLVVSGGSDTQYF. The full variable domain, with the rest looked up from reference TRBV7-9 and TRBJ2-3, is DTGVSQNPRHKITKRGQNVTFRCDPISEHNRLYWYRQTLGQGPEFLTYFQNEAQLEKSRLLSDRFSAERPKGSFSTLEIQRTEQGDSAMYLCASSLVVSGGSDTQYFGPGTRLTVL.

This clonotype was recorded a few times. V is TRBV5-6 and J is TRBJ2-1; D uncertain. The CDR3 is 16 amino acids. The germline gives CDR1 SGHDT, CDR2 YYEEEE. V lost 5 bases to trimming and J lost 6 bases, with 21 bases between them. CDR3: CASRFNRALKSNEQFF. The CDR3 DNA is TGTGCCAGCAGATTCAACCGGGCCCTCAAAAGCAATGAGCAGTTCTTC.

The sample holds many counts of this clonotype. V gene TRBV7-2 combines with J gene TRBJ1-6; a possible D gene is TRBD1 (5 bases). Germline V gene lookup returns CDR1 SGHTA and CDR2 FQGNSA. The CDR3 spans 13 residues. The V and J ends lost 2 bases and 10 bases respectively, with 9 bases between them. The CDR3 region is CASSLKKGSPLHF. The CDR3 DNA sequence: TGTGCCAGCAGCTTAAAGAAGGGGTCACCCCTCCACTTT.

V and J are TRBV27 and TRBJ2-7; possible D gene TRBD2, 6 bases. V was pared by 4 bases and J by 0 bases, with 13 bases between. Germline assignment: CDR1 MNHEY and CDR2 SMNVEV (reference sequence). This CDR3 contains 15 residues. The CDR3 DNA is TGTGCCAGCAGTTCGGGCCGGGGGTCCTCCTACGAGCAGTACTTC. It codes for CASSSGRGSSYEQYF.

The sample holds many counts of this clonotype. V is TRBV4-1 and J is TRBJ1-2; tentative D call: TRBD1 (5 bases). CDR3 size: 17 residues. The germline V gene encodes CDR1 MGHRA and CDR2 YSYEKL. The ends were cut back, 0 bases at V and 0 bases at J, with 14 bases in the middle. Here the CDR3 reads CASSQEGARGTNYGYTF. CDR3 bases: TGCGCCAGCAGCCAAGAAGGCGCCCGGGGGACTAACTATGGCTACACCTTC.

Many counts were recorded for this clonotype. The chain combines TRBV20-1 with TRBJ2-7; no firm D call. With 3 bases removed from V and 3 bases from J, the gap between germline ends came to 9 bases. Germline loops: CDR1 DFQATT, CDR2 SNEGSKA (reference sequence). The CDR3 loop spans 12 amino acids. The CDR3 DNA follows: TGCAGTGCTAGTCGTTTAAGCTACGAGCAGTACTTC. This gives the protein CSASRLSYEQYF.

The chain combines TRBV7-9 with TRBJ2-1, with D possibly being TRBD1 (5 bases). The CDR3 runs 16 residues. Germline CDR1 and CDR2: SEHNR and FQNEAQ (reference sequence). With 2 bases removed from V and 0 bases from J, the gap between germline ends came to 11 bases. CDR3 DNA sequence: TGTGCCAGCAGCTTACCGACAGCTTCCTCCTACAATGAGCAGTTCTTC. Translation: CASSLPTASSYNEQFF.

This clonotype was observed a handful of times. The CDR3 protein is CASALGGGLHNEQFF. The CDR3 DNA follows: TGTGCCAGTGCCCTGGGGGGGGGCCTCCACAATGAGCAGTTCTTC. The J gene is TRBJ2-1, the V gene TRBV19; tentative D call: TRBD2 (7 bases). This CDR3 has 15 amino acids. CDR1 and CDR2 from the germline V gene are LNHDA and SQIVND (reference sequence). Trimming removed 8 bases from V and 5 bases from J, with 19 bases in between.

This clonotype has a count of ten or more. The chain joins TRBV10-3 to TRBJ2-5; 11 bases fit TRBD2. Germline CDR1 ENHRY, CDR2 SYGVKD. The V segment lost 0 bases and the J segment 1 base; nucleotides outside the gene matches: 1. This CDR3 spans 16 amino acids. The DNA for the CDR3 is TGTGCCATCAGTGAGTCGGGACTAGCGGCCCAAGAGACCCAGTACTTC. Translated, it gives CAISESGLAAQETQYF.

This clonotype was seen ten or more times. V is TRBV29-1 and J is TRBJ1-1, with a tentative D call TRBD1 (5 bases). The CDR3 contains 13 residues. The V gene lost 6 bases and the J gene lost 1 base, with 12 bases spanning the gap. Germline V gives CDR1 SQVTM, CDR2 ANQGSEA. The CDR3 region is CSVGDRRNTEAFF. DNA of the CDR3: TGCAGCGTAGGAGACAGAAGGAACACTGAAGCTTTCTTT.

This clonotype was picked up many times. The J gene is TRBJ1-2, the V gene TRBV28; 9 bases match TRBD1. The CDR3 runs 15 residues. The trim removed 5 bases at V and 3 bases at J, leaving 7 bases unmatched. Germline V lookup: CDR1 MDHEN, CDR2 SYDVKM. The CDR3 reads CASSASGQGDYGYTF. The CDR3 bases are TGTGCCAGCAGTGCCTCGGGACAGGGTGACTATGGCTACACCTTC.

This clonotype was seen only a few times. This chain joins TRBV29-1 and TRBJ2-1; possible D gene TRBD1, 6 bases. This CDR3 has 14 amino acids. The V and J ends lost 6 bases and 0 bases respectively, with 12 bases between them. Germline V gene lookup returns CDR1 SQVTM and CDR2 ANQGSEA. The CDR3 is CSVVQGSSYNEQFF. CDR3 coding DNA: TGCAGCGTGGTACAGGGAAGCTCCTACAATGAGCAGTTCTTC.

By sample fraction, this clonotype is medium-sized (0.01 to 0.1%). The rearrangement links TRBV5-1 to TRBJ1-1, with D hard to call. Trimming shortened V by 3 bases and J by 0 bases, and 9 bases separated the two germline ends. The CDR3 totals 14 residues. Germline lookup yields CDR1 SGHRS and CDR2 YFSETQ. In nucleotides, the CDR3 is TGCGCCAGCAGCTCGGGCATCATGAACACTGAAGCTTTCTTT. Its protein product is CASSSGIMNTEAFF.

This clonotype was recorded many times. J is TRBJ2-3 and V is TRBV10-3; 9 nucleotides agree with TRBD2. The CDR3 extends over 14 amino acids. Trimming removed 6 bases from V and 1 base from J; junction bases left unmatched: 2. Germline loops: CDR1 ENHRY, CDR2 SYGVKD. CDR3 DNA sequence: TGTGCCATCAGAGCGGGGGGACGCACAGATACGCAGTATTTT. Translated: CAIRAGGRTDTQYF.

The chain uses TRBV4-3 and TRBJ2-5; possible D gene TRBD1, 7 bases. V was shortened by 4 bases and J by 3 bases, with 9 bases between the two germline ends. CDR1 and CDR2 from the germline V gene are LGHNA and YSLEER. This CDR3 comprises 13 residues. The chain's CDR3 is CASSRGTEETQYF. CDR3 bases: TGCGCCAGCAGCCGCGGGACAGAAGAGACCCAGTACTTC.

The V gene is TRBV5-5, the J gene TRBJ1-6; no clear D gene. Germline assignment: CDR1 SGHKS and CDR2 YYEKEE (reference sequence). This CDR3 is 14 amino acids long. Trimming shortened V by 1 base and J by 7 bases, and 9 bases separated the two germline ends. The CDR3 spells CASSLREINSPLHF. The CDR3 DNA reads as TGTGCCAGCAGCTTGAGGGAGATCAATTCACCCCTCCACTTT.

This chain connects TRBV7-8 to TRBJ2-2; TRBD1 aligns across 7 bases. V lost 5 bases, J lost 0 bases, and 6 bases stayed unmatched. CDR3 length: 16 residues. The V gene's germline CDR1 is SGHVS and CDR2 FQNEAQ. The CDR3 coding sequence is TGTGCCAGCAGCCAAGTGGGACAGACGAACACCGGGGAGCTGTTTTTT. Protein: CASSQVGQTNTGELFF.

This chain links TRBV9 with TRBJ2-2, with D unclear. With 4 bases removed from V and 5 bases from J, the gap between germline ends came to 9 bases. CDR1 is SGDLS and CDR2 is YYNGEE in the germline V gene. This CDR3 is 13 amino acids long. This CDR3 reads CASSTTNTGELFF. The CDR3 DNA reads TGTGCCAGCAGCACCACCAATACCGGGGAGCTGTTTTTT.

This clonotype has a handful of counts. V usage is TRBV5-6 and J usage is TRBJ1-2; D remains ambiguous. Trimming pared 3 bases from V and 8 bases from J, leaving 14 bases between. CDR3 length: 13 amino acids. Germline-derived CDR1 and CDR2 are SGHDT and YYEEEE. The CDR3 bases are TGTGCCAGCAGCTGGCCCCCGGCGAGGGGCTACACCTTC. Its protein product is CASSWPPARGYTF.

CDR3 coding DNA: TGCAGTGCTACGCAGGGTAATCAGCCCCAGCATTTT. Residues: CSATQGNQPQHF. This chain links TRBV20-1 with TRBJ1-5; TRBD1 might be the D (5 bases). The germline V gene has CDR1 DFQATT and CDR2 SNEGSKA (reference sequence). The CDR3 runs 12 residues. V dropped 4 bases and J dropped 4 bases, with 8 bases sitting between them.